This is a list of T cell receptor beta chains from one sample in a study of cytomegalovirus exposure and HLA in healthy donors. Profiled with immunoSEQ multiplex PCR; TCRdb holds only in-frame clones, not every one. The sample totals roughly 65,000 clones; its top ten clones hold around 15%. The sequencing sample was made of PBMCs. All receptors come from a boy younger than 18 in good health and CMV-seronegative. Both conserved end residues are part of each CDR3. The D gene is left open where the match is weak.

TRBJ1-6	-	TRBV29-1	CSVAGEGSPLHF	TGCAGCGTTGCTGGGGAGGGTTCACCCCTCCACTTT
TRBJ1-1	-	TRBV9	CASSPPYTEAFF	TGTGCCAGCAGCCCCCCGTACACTGAAGCTTTCTTT
TRBJ1-5	-	TRBV6-1	CASSEGSGAVNQPQHF	TGTGCCAGCAGTGAAGGTTCTGGGGCAGTCAATCAGCCCCAGCATTTT
TRBJ2-1	-	TRBV27	CASTRGREDEQFF	TGTGCCAGCACGCGCGGTAGAGAGGATGAGCAGTTCTTC
TRBJ2-5	-	TRBV11-3	CASSLAHRDQETQYF	TGTGCCAGCAGCTTAGCACACAGGGACCAAGAGACCCAGTACTTC
TRBJ1-5	TRBD1	TRBV19	CASSIGGQGIPPQHF	TGTGCCAGTAGTATCGGGGGACAGGGTATTCCGCCCCAGCATTTT
TRBJ2-7	TRBD2	TRBV6-5	CASSDSGPRGEQYF	TGTGCCAGCAGCGATAGCGGGCCACGGGGCGAGCAGTACTTC
TRBJ1-1	-	TRBV18	CASSPARDTLRTEAFF	TGTGCCAGCTCACCCGCCAGGGACACCTTGAGGACTGAAGCTTTCTTT
TRBJ2-5	-	TRBV5-1	CASSLVGGSETQYF	TGCGCCAGCAGCTTGGTTGGAGGGTCGGAGACCCAGTACTTC
TRBJ2-2	TRBD2	TRBV10-3	CAISDRLGREVFTGELFF	TGTGCCATCAGTGATAGGCTCGGGAGGGAGGTATTCACCGGGGAGCTGTTTTTT
TRBJ1-1	-	TRBV7-3	CASSQGGRGEAFF	TGTGCCAGCAGCCAAGGGGGACGAGGTGAAGCTTTCTTT
TRBJ2-5	-	TRBV18	CASSPPSHVETQYF	TGTGCCAGCTCACCACCTAGCCACGTGGAGACCCAGTACTTC
TRBJ2-1	TRBD2	TRBV6-7	CASSYSHAGAYPFF	TGTGCCAGCAGTTACTCCCACGCGGGAGCATATCCGTTCTTC
TRBJ2-2	TRBD1	TRBV30	CAWTGLNTGELFF	TGTGCTTGGACAGGGCTGAACACCGGGGAGCTGTTTTTT
TRBJ1-5	-	TRBV27	CASSLAGEGNQPQHF	TGTGCCAGCAGTTTAGCCGGGGAAGGCAATCAGCCCCAGCATTTT
TRBJ2-5	-	TRBV20-1	CSARETQYF	TGCAGTGCTCGGGAGACCCAGTACTTC
TRBJ2-5	TRBD2	TRBV11-2	CASSSKDSGKKETQYF	TGTGCCAGCAGCTCAAAGGATAGCGGGAAAAAAGAGACCCAGTACTTC
TRBJ2-1	-	TRBV7-9	CASSKSDFYNEQFF	TGTGCCAGCAGCAAATCGGACTTCTACAATGAGCAGTTCTTC
TRBJ1-3	-	TRBV5-6	CASSWRSGNTIYF	TGTGCCAGCAGCTGGAGGTCTGGAAACACCATATATTTT
TRBJ2-1	TRBD2	TRBV27	CASSSTGLADNEQFF	TGTGCCAGCAGTTCGACGGGACTAGCAGACAATGAGCAGTTCTTC
TRBJ2-5	-	TRBV5-4	CASSPRIQETQYF	TGTGCCAGCAGCCCCAGGATTCAAGAGACCCAGTACTTC
TRBJ2-7	TRBD2	TRBV2	CASSDIHSGSEQYF	TGTGCCAGCAGCGACATTCATAGCGGGAGCGAGCAGTACTTC
TRBJ1-1	-	TRBV9	CASSGRFGGITEAFF	TGTGCCAGCAGCGGACGGTTCGGGGGGATCACTGAAGCTTTCTTT
TRBJ2-7	TRBD1	TRBV6-5	CASSHRGQHEQYF	TGTGCCAGCAGCCACAGGGGGCAACACGAGCAGTACTTC
TRBJ1-2	TRBD1	TRBV30	CAWTPAVTGDYGYTF	TGTGCCTGGACCCCGGCGGTGACAGGGGATTATGGCTACACCTTC
TRBJ1-2	-	TRBV6-1	CASIQGLRGYTF	TGTGCCAGCATCCAGGGACTGCGAGGCTACACCTTC
TRBJ2-3	TRBD1	TRBV7-9	CASSLALPGGDTQYF	TGTGCCAGCAGCTTAGCGTTACCAGGGGGTGATACGCAGTATTTT
TRBJ2-1	TRBD2	TRBV5-6	CASRRLAGPYNEQFF	TGTGCCAGCAGAAGACTAGCGGGACCGTACAATGAGCAGTTCTTC
TRBJ2-7	-	TRBV6-5	CASSQRVGAAYEQYF	TGTGCCAGCAGCCAAAGGGTAGGGGCCGCCTACGAGCAGTACTTC
TRBJ2-2	TRBD2	TRBV4-3	CASSAPGLAGGNTGELFF	TGCGCCAGCAGCGCACCGGGACTAGCGGGAGGAAACACCGGGGAGCTGTTTTTT
TRBJ2-7	TRBD2	TRBV6-5	CASSYSRLANSYEQYF	TGTGCCAGCAGTTACTCTCGACTAGCGAACTCCTACGAGCAGTACTTC
TRBJ2-7	TRBD2	TRBV6-1	CASSEESGLQTSGDYEQYF	TGTGCCAGCAGTGAAGAATCTGGACTTCAGACTAGCGGTGACTACGAGCAGTACTTC
TRBJ1-5	-	TRBV27	CASSFEPDQPQHF	TGTGCCAGCAGTTTCGAGCCTGATCAGCCCCAGCATTTT
TRBJ2-1	TRBD2	TRBV4-3	CASSQGTSGRGNEQFF	TGCGCCAGCAGCCAAGGGACTAGCGGGAGGGGCAATGAGCAGTTCTTC
TRBJ2-7	-	TRBV2	CASSEQGPVSHEQYF	TGTGCCAGCAGTGAACAGGGTCCTGTGTCCCACGAGCAGTACTTC
TRBJ2-2	-	TRBV9	CASNGGAGELFF	TGTGCCAGCAACGGAGGAGCCGGGGAGCTGTTTTTT
TRBJ1-1	-	TRBV5-6	CASRVGGNTEAFF	TGTGCCAGCAGGGTCGGGGGAAACACTGAAGCTTTCTTT
TRBJ2-7	-	TRBV5-4	CASSVGQAYEQYF	TGTGCCAGCAGCGTGGGACAAGCCTACGAGCAGTACTTC
TRBJ2-5	TRBD1	TRBV5-1	CASSPEGGEETQYF	TGCGCCAGCAGCCCCGAAGGGGGCGAGGAGACCCAGTACTTC
TRBJ2-7	-	TRBV29-1	CSAGAGNYEQYF	TGCAGCGCAGGAGCAGGGAACTACGAGCAGTACTTC
TRBJ2-7	-	TRBV7-9	CASSPTFLRVPPYEQYF	TGTGCCAGCAGCCCAACTTTCCTCCGGGTACCCCCCTACGAGCAGTACTTC
TRBJ1-1	-	TRBV30	CAWSREGHTEAFF	TGTGCCTGGTCCCGGGAGGGGCACACTGAAGCTTTCTTT
TRBJ2-7	TRBD1	TRBV9	CASSTGTGNYEQYF	TGTGCCAGCAGCACCGGGACAGGGAACTACGAGCAGTACTTC
TRBJ2-2	-	TRBV6-5	CASMGGRNTGELFF	TGTGCCAGCATGGGGGGGCGAAACACCGGGGAGCTGTTTTTT
TRBJ2-1	-	TRBV27	CASSLGSSYNEQFF	TGTGCCAGCAGTTTAGGGAGCTCCTACAATGAGCAGTTCTTC
TRBJ2-1	TRBD2	TRBV6-1	CASSAGTSGFSYNEQFF	TGTGCCAGCAGTGCCGGGACTAGCGGGTTCTCCTACAATGAGCAGTTCTTC
TRBJ1-4	-	TRBV6-6	CASWTWGRDERLFF	TGTGCCAGCTGGACATGGGGTAGGGATGAAAGACTGTTTTTT
TRBJ2-3	TRBD2	TRBV18	CASSPPVITSAADTQYF	TGTGCCAGCTCACCCCCAGTCATCACTAGCGCAGCAGATACGCAGTATTTT
TRBJ2-1	TRBD2	TRBV4-1	CASSQPGLATYNEQFF	TGCGCCAGCAGCCAGCCGGGACTAGCGACCTACAATGAGCAGTTCTTC
TRBJ1-1	TRBD1	TRBV5-4	CASSLAGTGTTEAFF	TGTGCCAGCAGCTTGGCCGGGACAGGGACCACTGAAGCTTTCTTT
TRBJ2-5	TRBD1	TRBV7-9	CASSSKDRVETQYF	TGTGCCAGCAGCTCAAAAGACAGGGTCGAGACCCAGTACTTC
TRBJ1-1	-	TRBV10-3	CAISKGGNTEAFF	TGTGCCATCAGCAAAGGCGGGAACACTGAAGCTTTCTTT
TRBJ2-1	-	TRBV2	CASSAQGMNEQFF	TGTGCCAGCAGTGCCCAGGGCATGAATGAGCAGTTCTTC
TRBJ2-1	-	TRBV11-3	CASSSQGSYNEQFF	TGTGCCAGCAGCTCCCAGGGGTCCTACAATGAGCAGTTCTTC
TRBJ2-1	-	TRBV10-1	CASNTGSSVKHEQFF	TGCGCCAGCAATACAGGGAGCTCCGTGAAACACGAGCAGTTCTTC
TRBJ2-2	-	TRBV2	CASYQGLIAGELFF	TGTGCCAGCTATCAGGGTTTGATCGCCGGGGAGCTGTTTTTT
TRBJ1-3	-	TRBV6-1	CASSESGEGNTIYF	TGTGCCAGCAGTGAATCAGGGGAAGGAAACACCATATATTTT
TRBJ2-3	TRBD1	TRBV19	CASSLGQGRPDTQYF	TGTGCCAGTAGTCTGGGACAGGGCCGACCAGATACGCAGTATTTT
TRBJ1-1	-	TRBV15	CATSRPDRGSTEAFF	TGTGCCACCAGCAGACCCGACAGAGGAAGCACTGAAGCTTTCTTT